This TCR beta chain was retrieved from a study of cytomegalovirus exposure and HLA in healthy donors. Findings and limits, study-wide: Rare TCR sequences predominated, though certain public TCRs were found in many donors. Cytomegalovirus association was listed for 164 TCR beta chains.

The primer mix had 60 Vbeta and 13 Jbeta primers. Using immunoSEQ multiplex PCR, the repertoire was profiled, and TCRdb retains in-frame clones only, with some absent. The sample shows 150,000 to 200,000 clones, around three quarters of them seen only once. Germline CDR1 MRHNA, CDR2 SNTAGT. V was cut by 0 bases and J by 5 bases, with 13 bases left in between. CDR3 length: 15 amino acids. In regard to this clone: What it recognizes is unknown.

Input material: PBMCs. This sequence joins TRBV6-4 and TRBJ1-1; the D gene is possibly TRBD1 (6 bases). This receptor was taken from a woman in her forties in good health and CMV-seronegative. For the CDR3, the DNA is TGTGCCAGCAGTGACTCGGGCAGGGGAAGAACTGAAGCTTTCTTT. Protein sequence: CASSDSGRGRTEAFF.